One and the same sample provided the 30 T cell receptor beta chains below, sequenced in a study of T-cell reconstitution after alpha-beta-depleted transplantation in children. A TCRbeta library incorporating unique molecular identifiers was prepared. One entry per CDR3 protein, called by TCRdb with MiXCR from the PCR reads. The sample lists 400,000 to 500,000 distinct CDR3 sequences; under 13% were seen once. The specimen comprised PBMCs from the stem cell graft donor, sampled from the stem cell graft. The receptors come from a human donor who donated a stem cell graft to a child with acute myeloid leukemia.

The chain is built from TRBV6-5 and TRBJ1-2, with a possible D match to TRBD1 (6 bases). V lost 0 bases, J lost 4 bases, and 12 bases lay in between. The germline gives CDR1 MNHEY, CDR2 SVGAGI. This CDR3 has 15 amino acids. CDR3 protein: CASSYSFGGSYGYTF. CDR3 bases: TGTGCCAGCAGTTACTCGTTCGGGGGCAGCTATGGCTACACCTTC.

The chain carries TRBV5-1 and TRBJ2-1; 14 bases match TRBD2. J gave up 5 bases and V 0 bases, and 1 base lay outside the gene matches. This CDR3 has 16 residues. CDR1 and CDR2 (germline): SGHRS, YFSETQ. The DNA for the CDR3 is TGCGCCAGCAGCTTGGGACTAGCGGGAGGGAACAATGAGCAGTTCTTC. Residues: CASSLGLAGGNNEQFF.

This chain uses TRBV6-2 or TRBV6-3 with TRBJ2-1; possible D gene TRBD2, 5 bases. The CDR3 covers 14 residues. Germline CDR1 and CDR2: MNHEY and SVGEGT. Trimming shortened V by 6 bases and J by 5 bases, and 14 bases separated the two germline ends. The CDR3 reads CASSPSWAHNEQFF. Written as DNA, the CDR3 is TGTGCCAGCAGCCCTAGCTGGGCCCACAATGAGCAGTTCTTC.

This chain uses TRBV9 with TRBJ1-3; 9 nucleotides line up with TRBD1. The J segment lost 4 bases and the V segment lost 4 bases, leaving 3 bases of the junction unmatched. Germline V lookup: CDR1 SGDLS, CDR2 YYNGEE. The CDR3 spans 14 residues. As DNA, the CDR3 is TGTGCCAGCAGCAACGGACAGGGGGGAAACACCATATATTTT. Translated, it gives CASSNGQGGNTIYF.

This clonotype was counted a few times. The chain's CDR3 is CSAWDRASPTDTQYF. CDR3 coding DNA: TGCAGTGCCTGGGACAGGGCCTCACCCACAGATACGCAGTATTTT. This sequence joins TRBV20-1 and TRBJ2-3; 9 positions match TRBD1. This CDR3 is 15 amino acids long. V lost 6 bases and J lost 2; bases outside the gene matches: 9. Germline CDR1 and CDR2: DFQATT and SNEGSKA (reference sequence).

This clonotype was seen at least ten times. V usage is TRBV10-3 and J usage is TRBJ2-6; 8 bases agree with TRBD1. CDR3 length equals 17 residues. Germline trimming cut 5 bases from V and 3 bases from J; bases unmatched to any gene: 9. CDR1 is ENHRY, CDR2 SYGVKD, per germline. Here the CDR3 reads CAISWGQESLGANVLTF. CDR3 DNA: TGTGCCATCAGTTGGGGACAGGAGAGTCTTGGGGCCAACGTCCTGACTTTC.

This clonotype appeared a few times. This chain connects TRBV19 to TRBJ1-2; a possible D gene is TRBD1 (6 bases). Looked up from germline, CDR1 is LNHDA and CDR2 is SQIVND (reference sequence). The V and J ends lost 2 bases and 4 bases respectively, with 11 bases between them. The CDR3 is made up of 14 amino acids. The CDR3 nucleotides read TGTGCCAGTAGTATATCAGGGGAATTCTATGGCTACACCTTC. Protein product: CASSISGEFYGYTF.

The table lists this clonotype with many counts. The chain links TRBV20-1 to TRBJ2-1; TRBD2 aligns across 12 bases. Unmatched junction bases numbered 8, after V lost 5 bases and J lost 0 bases. Germline-derived CDR1 and CDR2 are DFQATT and SNEGSKA (reference sequence). The CDR3 has 17 amino acids. CDR3 loop: CSAPGLAGKSSYNEQFF. The DNA of the CDR3 is TGCAGTGCTCCCGGACTAGCGGGGAAGAGCTCCTACAATGAGCAGTTCTTC.

The rearrangement uses TRBV30 and TRBJ2-1, with TRBD1 matching over 9 bases. Germline trimming cut 4 bases from V and 4 bases from J; bases unmatched to any gene: 8. The CDR3 covers 15 residues. Germline V CDR1 and CDR2: GTSNPN, SVGIG (reference sequence). This CDR3 reads CAWTLGTGRYNEQFF. For the CDR3, the DNA is TGTGCCTGGACCCTTGGGACAGGGAGATACAATGAGCAGTTCTTC.

This clonotype came up a few times. V gene TRBV7-9 combines with J gene TRBJ2-1; D remains unclear. Germline V gene sequence: CDR1 SEHNR, CDR2 FQNEAQ (reference sequence). This CDR3 comprises 16 residues. V was trimmed by 4 bases and J by 4 bases, leaving 17 bases between them. CDR3 DNA sequence: TGTGCCAGCAGCTCAACAAAAGGTCCCGTTTACAATGAGCAGTTCTTC. This sequence encodes CASSSTKGPVYNEQFF.

The chain has TRBV20-1 and TRBJ2-5, with 7 bases fitting TRBD1. The V and J ends lost 3 bases and 3 bases, in that order; junction bases with no gene match: 4. The CDR3 extends over 13 amino acids. Germline V gene data show CDR1 as DFQATT and CDR2 as SNEGSKA (reference sequence). CDR3 in amino acids: CSASGQAEETQYF. CDR3 DNA sequence: TGCAGTGCTAGTGGACAGGCGGAAGAGACCCAGTACTTC.

The chain links TRBV6-2 or TRBV6-3 to TRBJ2-7; a weak D match, TRBD2 (6 bases). The CDR3 is 14 amino acids. In germline, CDR1 is MNHEY, CDR2 SVGEGT. V shed 6 bases and J shed 6 bases, with 18 bases lying between them. DNA of the CDR3: TGTGCCAGCAGACAAAGGACCGGGGACTTCGAGCAGTACTTC. Residues: CASRQRTGDFEQYF.

This clonotype occurred a few times. CDR3 in DNA: TGTGCCTGGAGAGCTACTAGCGGGAGCCAAGAGACCCAGTACTTC. Amino acids: CAWRATSGSQETQYF. The rearrangement links TRBV30 to TRBJ2-5; the match to TRBD2 covers 11 bases. The CDR3 totals 15 residues. V shed 3 bases, J shed 1 base, and the junction held 4 bases outside the gene matches. The V gene's germline CDR1 is GTSNPN and CDR2 SVGIG (reference sequence).

The chain couples TRBV12-5 to TRBJ1-1; D is possibly TRBD1 (6 bases). The germline V gene has CDR1 LGHNT and CDR2 FRNRAP. CDR3 size: 12 residues. Deletions cut 7 bases from V and 6 bases from J, with 12 bases between. CDR3 protein: CASDAQGSEAFF. CDR3 sequence (DNA): TGTGCTAGTGACGCACAGGGCTCTGAAGCTTTCTTT.

This clonotype has only a few counts. This chain links TRBV4-1 with TRBJ1-5; no reliable D call. This CDR3 contains 16 residues. V shed 2 bases and J shed 6 bases, with 17 bases lying between them. CDR1 is MGHRA and CDR2 is YSYEKL in the germline V gene. CDR3 sequence: CASSQIRLAGFQPQHF. CDR3 nucleotide sequence: TGCGCCAGCAGCCAAATCCGTCTCGCGGGGTTTCAGCCCCAGCATTTT.

The V gene is TRBV7-9, the J gene TRBJ2-5, with 10 bases aligning to TRBD1. V dropped 5 bases and J dropped 5; count of bases not matched to a gene: 5. Germline CDR1 is SEHNR and CDR2 is FQNEAQ (reference sequence). The CDR3 loop spans 14 amino acids. The CDR3 coding sequence is TGTGCCAGCAGCCAAGGGACAGGGGTTGAGACCCAGTACTTC. It codes for CASSQGTGVETQYF.

This clonotype was observed a few times. V gene TRBV28 combines with J gene TRBJ2-7; 9 positions match TRBD1. With V trimmed by 7 bases and J by 3 bases, 4 bases remained unmatched. Germline V gene lookup returns CDR1 MDHEN and CDR2 SYDVKM. The CDR3 consists of 13 residues. As DNA, the CDR3 is TGTGCCAGCAATCGGGACAGGGTCTACGAGCAGTACTTC. As protein: CASNRDRVYEQYF.

The genes are TRBV6-1 and TRBJ1-5; no clear D gene. V was trimmed by 6 bases and J by 4 bases, leaving 16 bases between them. Germline CDR1 reads MNHNS; CDR2 reads SASEGT. The CDR3 length is 15 residues. The CDR3 region is CASSPGPTPNQPQHF. CDR3 coding DNA: TGTGCCAGCAGCCCCGGTCCGACGCCAAATCAGCCCCAGCATTTT.

This clonotype was detected only a few times. This chain joins TRBV7-8 and TRBJ1-1; D is uncertain. This CDR3 has 15 residues. Germline-derived CDR1 and CDR2 are SGHVS and FQNEAQ. V was cut by 4 bases and J by 0 bases, with 12 bases left in between. The CDR3 loop reads CASSSHTAMNTEAFF. The DNA for the CDR3 is TGTGCCAGCAGCTCCCATACAGCCATGAACACTGAAGCTTTCTTT.

This rearrangement joins TRBV28 to TRBJ2-4; a possible D gene is TRBD1 (5 bases). V was shortened by 7 bases and J by 4 bases, with 14 bases between the two germline ends. This CDR3 contains 14 residues. CDR1 and CDR2 from the germline V gene are MDHEN and SYDVKM. The CDR3 sequence is CASNQGSLKNIQYF. CDR3 nucleotide sequence: TGTGCCAGCAACCAGGGAAGCCTTAAAAACATTCAGTACTTC.

Many counts were recorded for this clonotype. J is TRBJ2-3 and V is TRBV6-5; D unclear. Germline V gene data show CDR1 as MNHEY and CDR2 as SVGAGI. The CDR3 runs to 15 residues. Trimming took off 4 bases at V and 3 bases at J, with 14 bases between the two ends. CDR3 bases: TGTGCCAGCAGTTTTCGAGACTCACAGACAGATACGCAGTATTTT. Translated: CASSFRDSQTDTQYF.

Only a few counts were recorded for this clonotype. The chain is built from TRBV7-2 and TRBJ2-3; D might be TRBD2 (6 bases). This CDR3 region has 15 residues. Germline lookup yields CDR1 SGHTA and CDR2 FQGNSA. With 3 bases removed from V and 6 bases from J, the gap between germline ends came to 16 bases. CDR3 coding DNA: TGTGCCAGCAGCTTTGAGAGGATCCGGGGGGATACGCAGTATTTT. Translation gives CASSFERIRGDTQYF.

The chain carries TRBV4-3 and TRBJ1-5; D possibly corresponds to TRBD1 (6 bases). The germline gives CDR1 LGHNA, CDR2 YSLEER. The CDR3 length is 16 residues. Trimming shortened V by 4 bases and J by 0 bases, and 13 bases separated the two germline ends. The CDR3 protein is CASSPHRANSNQPQHF. CDR3 DNA sequence: TGCGCCAGCAGCCCTCACAGGGCTAATAGCAATCAGCCCCAGCATTTT.

CDR3 nucleotides: TGTGCCAGTGGGACGACCACTAGCACAGATACGCAGTATTTT. Translated: CASGTTTSTDTQYF. The J gene is TRBJ2-3, the V gene TRBV7-9, with D possibly being TRBD1 or TRBD2 (5 bases each). The ends were cut back, 9 bases at V and 0 bases at J, with 13 bases in the middle. Germline V gene sequence: CDR1 SEHNR, CDR2 FQNEAQ (reference sequence). The CDR3 is 14 amino acids.

The chain combines TRBV4-2 with TRBJ2-7; D may be TRBD1 (5 bases). The CDR3 spans 15 residues. Germline-derived CDR1 and CDR2 are LGHNA and YNFKEQ. The V end lost 1 base, the J end lost 2 bases, and 12 bases lay between the germline ends. The CDR3 reads CASSQGPGQTYEQYF. As DNA, the CDR3 is TGTGCCAGCAGCCAAGGCCCAGGGCAAACCTACGAGCAGTACTTC.

This rearrangement joins TRBV5-1 to TRBJ2-1; D is tentatively TRBD1 or TRBD2 (5 bases each). Germline CDR1 is SGHRS and CDR2 is YFSETQ. The CDR3 consists of 15 residues. Trimming pared 2 bases from V and 8 bases from J, leaving 17 bases between. The CDR3, as DNA: TGCGCCAGCAGCTTTCTGGGACCCGTCCTCGATGAGCAGTTCTTC. Translation: CASSFLGPVLDEQFF. Full variable domain (missing parts from reference TRBV5-1 and TRBJ2-1): KAGVTQTPRYLIKTRGQQVTLSCSPISGHRSVSWYQQTPGQGLQFLFEYFSETQRNKGNFPGRFSGRQFSNSRSEMNVSTLELGDSALYLCASSFLGPVLDEQFFGPGTRLTVL.

The chain employs TRBV3-1 and TRBJ2-3, with D perhaps matching TRBD2 (5 bases). Per germline, CDR1 LGHDT and CDR2 YNNKEL (reference sequence). V lost 11 bases and J lost 0, with 21 bases in between. The CDR3 length is 16 residues. The CDR3 region is CASSASLAVSTDTQYF. The CDR3 region has the DNA TGTGCCTCCTCCGCCAGTCTAGCCGTTAGCACAGATACGCAGTATTTT.

Only a few counts were recorded for this clonotype. The genes are TRBV12-3 or TRBV12-4 and TRBJ2-3, with 16 bases fitting TRBD2. With V trimmed by 5 bases and J by 2 bases, 7 bases remained unmatched. The CDR3 is made up of 18 amino acids. Here the CDR3 DNA reads TGTGCCAGCAGTCTGGGACTAGCGGGAGGGTTTTCCACAGATACGCAGTATTTT. Its translation: CASSLGLAGGFSTDTQYF.

This clonotype appeared a few times. V is TRBV29-1 and J is TRBJ1-1, with D perhaps matching TRBD1 (5 bases). Per germline, CDR1 SQVTM and CDR2 ANQGSEA. This CDR3 is built from 13 residues. V was cut by 7 bases and J by 0 bases, with 12 bases left in between. The CDR3 reads CSAGTGMNTEAFF. As DNA, the CDR3 is TGCAGCGCAGGGACGGGGATGAACACTGAAGCTTTCTTT.

This clonotype was observed a few times. V usage is TRBV7-2 and J usage is TRBJ2-1; the D gene could be TRBD1 or TRBD2 (5 bases each). V shed 4 bases and J shed 6 bases, with 22 bases lying between them. The germline V gene has CDR1 SGHTA and CDR2 FQGNSA. The CDR3 has 17 residues. The CDR3 reads CASSSSGLGRRSNEQFF. The CDR3 DNA follows: TGTGCCAGCAGCTCCTCTGGCCTGGGACGCCGATCCAATGAGCAGTTCTTC.